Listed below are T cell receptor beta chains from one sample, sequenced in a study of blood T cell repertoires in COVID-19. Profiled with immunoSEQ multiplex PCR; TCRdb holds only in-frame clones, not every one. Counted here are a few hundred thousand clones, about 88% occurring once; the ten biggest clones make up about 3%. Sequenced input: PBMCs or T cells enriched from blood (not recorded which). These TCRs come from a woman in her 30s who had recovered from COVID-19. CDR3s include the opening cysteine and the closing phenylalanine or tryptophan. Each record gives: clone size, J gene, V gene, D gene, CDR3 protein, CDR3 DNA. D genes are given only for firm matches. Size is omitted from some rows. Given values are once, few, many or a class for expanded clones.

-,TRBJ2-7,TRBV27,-,CASSSLSSGADFYEQYF,TGTGCCAGCAGTAGCCTGTCCAGCGGAGCAGACTTCTACGAGCAGTACTTC
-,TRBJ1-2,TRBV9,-,CASSVELGGSNYGYTF,TGTGCCAGCAGCGTAGAATTAGGGGGTTCTAACTATGGCTACACCTTC
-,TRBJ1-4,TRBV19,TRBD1,CASRSSLGTGATNEKLFF,TGTGCCAGTAGATCTTCACTCGGGACAGGGGCGACGAATGAAAAACTGTTTTTT
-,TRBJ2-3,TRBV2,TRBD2,CASSPSGLADTQYF,TGTGCCAGCAGCCCTAGCGGGCTGGCAGATACGCAGTATTTT
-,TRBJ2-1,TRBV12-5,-,CASGLVLHEQFF,TGTGCTAGTGGTTTGGTACTTCATGAGCAGTTCTTC
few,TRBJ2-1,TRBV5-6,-,CASSLKPGGNEQFF,TGTGCCAGCAGCTTGAAACCGGGTGGGAATGAGCAGTTCTTC
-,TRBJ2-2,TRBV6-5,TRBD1,CASSRWTGLAGELFF,TGTGCCAGCAGCAGGTGGACAGGGTTAGCCGGGGAGCTGTTTTTT
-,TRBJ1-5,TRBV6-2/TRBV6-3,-,CASSSRVGISQHF,TGTGCCAGCAGTTCGAGGGTCGGAATTTCCCAGCATTTT
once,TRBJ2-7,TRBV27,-,CASSLSEATYEQYF,TGTGCCAGCAGTTTATCTGAAGCGACCTACGAGCAGTACTTC
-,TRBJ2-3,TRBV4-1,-,CASSQAGLGTDTQYF,TGCGCCAGCAGCCAGGCCGGGTTGGGCACAGATACGCAGTATTTT
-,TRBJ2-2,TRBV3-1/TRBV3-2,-,CASSRTVGTGELFF,TGTGCCAGCAGTCGGACAGTGGGCACCGGGGAGCTGTTTTTT
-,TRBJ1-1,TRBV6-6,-,CASSYDNRAEAFF,TGTGCCAGCAGTTACGACAACAGGGCTGAAGCTTTCTTT
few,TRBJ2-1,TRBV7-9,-,CASSLAAGRYNEQFF,TGTGCCAGCAGCTTAGCGGCGGGGCGGTACAATGAGCAGTTCTTC
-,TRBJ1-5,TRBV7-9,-,CASSLGAYNQPQHF,TGTGCCAGCAGCTTAGGGGCCTACAATCAGCCCCAGCATTTT
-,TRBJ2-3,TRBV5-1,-,CASSLGEITDTQYF,TGCGCCAGCAGCTTGGGGGAGATCACAGATACGCAGTATTTT
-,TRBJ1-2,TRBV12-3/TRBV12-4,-,CASSPHRNYGYTF,TGTGCCAGCAGTCCCCACAGAAACTATGGCTACACCTTC
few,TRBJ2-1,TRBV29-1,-,CSVEDLLEQFF,TGCAGCGTTGAAGATCTTCTTGAGCAGTTCTTC
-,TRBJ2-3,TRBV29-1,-,CSVEGGDTTQYF,TGCAGCGTTGAAGGAGGGGACACCACGCAGTATTTT
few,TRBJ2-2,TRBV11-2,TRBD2,CASSYGLAENTGELFF,TGTGCCAGCAGCTACGGACTAGCGGAAAACACCGGGGAGCTGTTTTTT
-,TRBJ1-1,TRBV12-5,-,CASGLVGAHTEAFF,TGTGCTAGTGGTTTGGTGGGGGCTCACACTGAAGCTTTCTTT
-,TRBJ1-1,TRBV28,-,CASQRGRGAEAFF,TGTGCCAGCCAGAGGGGCCGGGGGGCTGAAGCTTTCTTT
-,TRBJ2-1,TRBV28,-,CASSYPGGSSYNEQFF,TGTGCCAGCAGCTACCCCGGGGGTAGCTCCTACAATGAGCAGTTCTTC
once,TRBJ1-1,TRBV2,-,CASSVRGSTEAFF,TGTGCCAGCAGTGTAAGGGGATCCACTGAAGCTTTCTTT
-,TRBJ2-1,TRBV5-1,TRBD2,CASSYGLAGSSYNEQFF,TGCGCCAGCAGTTATGGACTAGCGGGGAGCTCCTACAATGAGCAGTTCTTC
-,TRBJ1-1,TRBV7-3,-,CASSLTGNTEAFF,TGTGCCAGCAGCCTCACAGGGAACACTGAAGCTTTCTTT
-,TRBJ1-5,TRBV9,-,CASSVDGTNNQPQHF,TGTGCCAGCAGCGTAGATGGCACGAACAATCAGCCCCAGCATTTT
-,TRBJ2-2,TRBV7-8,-,CASSLTGFTGELFF,TGTGCCAGCAGCTTAACAGGGTTCACCGGGGAGCTGTTTTTT
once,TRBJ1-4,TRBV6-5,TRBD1,CASRTGANEKLFF,TGTGCCAGCAGGACAGGGGCGAATGAAAAACTGTTTTTT
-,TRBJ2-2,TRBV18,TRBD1,CASSLFVMTGKDAGELFF,TGTGCCAGCTCATTATTCGTTATGACAGGGAAGGATGCCGGGGAGCTGTTTTTT
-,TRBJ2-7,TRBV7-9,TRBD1,CAIYRGGSYEQYF,TGTGCCATTTACAGGGGCGGCTCCTACGAGCAGTACTTC
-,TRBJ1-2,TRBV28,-,CASSLAPAGYTF,TGTGCCAGCAGTTTGGCCCCTGCCGGCTACACCTTC
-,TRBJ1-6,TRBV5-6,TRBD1,CASSSLTGQYSPLHF,TGTGCCAGCAGCTCCTTGACAGGGCAGTATTCACCCCTCCACTTT
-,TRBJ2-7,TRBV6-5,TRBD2,CASSLRGGTSYEQYF,TGTGCCAGCAGTTTGCGGGGGGGAACCTCCTACGAGCAGTACTTC
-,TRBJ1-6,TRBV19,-,CASMRGYNSPLHF,TGTGCCAGTATGAGGGGGTATAATTCACCCCTCCACTTT
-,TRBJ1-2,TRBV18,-,CASSPPSLSGGANGYTF,TGTGCCAGCTCACCACCGTCGTTGTCGGGAGGGGCCAATGGCTACACCTTC
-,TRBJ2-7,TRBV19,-,CASSIDRRPTYEQYF,TGTGCCAGTAGTATCGACAGGCGACCAACCTACGAGCAGTACTTC
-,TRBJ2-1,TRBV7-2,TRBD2,CASSLTSGSVSGEQFF,TGTGCCAGCAGCTTAACTAGCGGGAGTGTCTCGGGTGAGCAGTTCTTC
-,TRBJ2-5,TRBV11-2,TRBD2,CASSFLAGGYQETQYF,TGTGCCAGCAGCTTTTTAGCGGGGGGGTATCAAGAGACCCAGTACTTC
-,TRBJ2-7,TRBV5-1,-,CASSGGRSSYEQYF,TGCGCCAGCAGTGGAGGGAGGAGCTCCTACGAGCAGTACTTC
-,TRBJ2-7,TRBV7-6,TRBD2,CASSHRLAGGYEQYF,TGTGCCAGCAGCCACAGACTAGCGGGAGGGTACGAGCAGTACTTC
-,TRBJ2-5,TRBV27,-,CAAGGRQETQYF,TGTGCCGCAGGGGGGAGGCAAGAGACCCAGTACTTC
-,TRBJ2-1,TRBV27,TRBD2,CASSITSGPYNEQFF,TGTGCCAGCAGTATCACTAGCGGCCCCTACAATGAGCAGTTCTTC